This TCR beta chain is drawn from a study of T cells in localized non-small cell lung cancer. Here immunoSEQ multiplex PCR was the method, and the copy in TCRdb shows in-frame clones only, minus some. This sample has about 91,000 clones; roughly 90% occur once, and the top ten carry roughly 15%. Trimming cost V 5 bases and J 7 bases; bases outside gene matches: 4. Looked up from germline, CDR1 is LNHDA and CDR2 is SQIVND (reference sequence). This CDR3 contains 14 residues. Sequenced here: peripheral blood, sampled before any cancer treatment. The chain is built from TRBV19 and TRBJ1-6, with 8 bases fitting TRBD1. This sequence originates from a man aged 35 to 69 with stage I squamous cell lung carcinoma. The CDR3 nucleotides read TGTGCCAGTAGTCGGACAGGGCGAAATTCACCCCTCCACTTT. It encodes CASSRTGRNSPLHF.